This TCR beta chain originates from a study of T-cell reconstitution after alpha-beta-depleted transplantation in children. This clonotype was detected only a few times. The TCRbeta library incorporated unique molecular identifiers. TCRdb passed the PCR reads through MiXCR, listing each CDR3 protein once. Among about 91,000 distinct CDR3 sequences listed, 7% to 10% were seen once. Sample: PBMCs from the stem cell graft donor, taken from the stem cell graft. The source is a human donor who donated a stem cell graft to a child with congenital amegakaryocytic thrombocytopenia.

Here the CDR3 reads CSAESTAGPSSYEQYF. The CDR3 DNA is TGCAGTGCTGAATCAACCGCCGGTCCTTCCTCCTACGAGCAGTACTTC. The chain employs TRBV20-1 and TRBJ2-7; D is unclear. V was shortened by 5 bases and J by 0 bases, with 20 bases between the two germline ends. This CDR3 is built from 16 residues. Germline V lookup: CDR1 DFQATT, CDR2 SNEGSKA (reference sequence).